These T cell receptor beta chains were read from a single sample in a study of CD8+ T cells in alopecia areata. Repertoires were generated with immunoSEQ multiplex PCR, while TCRdb's copy carries only in-frame clones and drops some. Of more than 90,000 clones in the sample, roughly 63% were seen once. The sequenced sample was CD8+ T cells sorted from blood, obtained at week 4, from a patient treated with tofacitinib. The receptors were sampled from a human donor with alopecia areata. Both conserved end residues are part of each CDR3. A D gene is named only where the DNA matches it firmly. Clone size is not always given. Where it is, it says once, few, many or a class for expanded clones.

j_call | clone_size | d_call | v_call | cdr3_nt | cdr3_aa
TRBJ1-2 | - | - | TRBV29-1 | TGCAGCGTTCCCCCCGCAGCGTTCTATGGCTACACCTTC | CSVPPAAFYGYTF
TRBJ2-4 | - | TRBD1 | TRBV27 | TGTGCCAGCAGTTTTGTCATGGGACAGCTAAACTTC | CASSFVMGQLNF
TRBJ2-2 | - | TRBD2 | TRBV6-4 | TGTGCCAGCAGCACCGGGACTAGTGTGTCCGGGGAGCTGTTTTTT | CASSTGTSVSGELFF
TRBJ1-1 | few | - | TRBV7-9 | TGTGCCAGCAGCTATGCCCCCCGGGTTGGGGACACTGAAGCTTTCTTT | CASSYAPRVGDTEAFF
TRBJ2-1 | - | - | TRBV13 | TGTGCCAGCAGCTCCCTCATCAGGACTGAGCAGTTCTTC | CASSSLIRTEQFF
TRBJ2-1 | - | - | TRBV6-5 | TGTGCCAGCAGTTACCCAGGGCCTAGCTCCTACAATGAGCAGTTCTTC | CASSYPGPSSYNEQFF
TRBJ2-7 | - | - | TRBV14 | TGTGCCAGCAGCCAAGATAACCCAGGGAGGACCTACGAGCAGTACTTC | CASSQDNPGRTYEQYF
TRBJ2-7 | - | - | TRBV7-9 | TGTGCCAGCAGCTTAATTCCAGGGGGGCCCTACGAGCAGTACTTC | CASSLIPGGPYEQYF
TRBJ2-5 | - | TRBD2 | TRBV28 | TGTGCCAGCAGCCGGAAGACTAGCCCAGAGACCCAGTACTTC | CASSRKTSPETQYF
TRBJ2-1 | medium-sized | TRBD2 | TRBV6-4 | TGTGCCAGCAGTGACTCTAGCGGGGGGGCCAATGAGCAGTTCTTC | CASSDSSGGANEQFF
TRBJ2-5 | few | - | TRBV6-5 | TGTGCCAGCAGTTACTCAGGCTCAGCCGGAGAGACCCAGTACTTC | CASSYSGSAGETQYF
TRBJ2-1 | - | TRBD2 | TRBV30 | TGTGCCTGGAGTAGCGGGGGGGCCAATGAGCAGTTCTTC | CAWSSGGANEQFF
TRBJ1-3 | - | TRBD1 | TRBV29-1 | TGCAGCGTCTATGACAGGGGTGCTGGAAACACCATATATTTT | CSVYDRGAGNTIYF
TRBJ2-7 | few | - | TRBV7-9 | TGTGCCAGCAGCCCGTCCTACGAGCAGTACTTC | CASSPSYEQYF
TRBJ1-1 | - | TRBD1 | TRBV7-3 | TGTGCCAGCAGCTTAGGGACAGGGGAGAACACTGAAGCTTTCTTT | CASSLGTGENTEAFF
TRBJ1-3 | - | - | TRBV29-1 | TGCAGCGTTGAATTGGGAGCTCTCTCTGGAAACACCATATATTTT | CSVELGALSGNTIYF
TRBJ2-3 | few | TRBD2 | TRBV29-1 | TGCAGCGTTGAAGATTGGCTAGCGGAAGCAGATACGCAGTATTTT | CSVEDWLAEADTQYF
TRBJ2-6 | few | - | TRBV27 | TGTGCCAGCAGTCGTATCTCTGGGGCCAACGTCCTGACTTTC | CASSRISGANVLTF
TRBJ2-2 | - | - | TRBV20-1 | TGCAGTGCTAGGGCCACCGGGGAGCTGTTTTTT | CSARATGELFF
TRBJ2-7 | - | TRBD2 | TRBV15 | TGTGCCACCAGTTTCGGACTAGGTGACTCCTACGAGCAGTACTTC | CATSFGLGDSYEQYF
TRBJ1-1 | few | - | TRBV29-1 | TGCAGCGTTGGTGGAGGACTGAACACTGAAGCTTTCTTT | CSVGGGLNTEAFF
TRBJ1-1 | medium-sized | - | TRBV11-2 | TGTGCCAGCAGCTTAAAGGGAACTGAAGCTTTCTTT | CASSLKGTEAFF
TRBJ2-1 | - | - | TRBV29-1 | TGCAGCGTTGTGTTGGCAGGGGAATACAATGAGCAGTTCTTC | CSVVLAGEYNEQFF
TRBJ1-2 | few | - | TRBV6-5 | TGTGCCAGCAGTTACTCCCTAACCTCCAGGGGACCCCACACCTTC | CASSYSLTSRGPHTF
TRBJ2-3 | - | - | TRBV9 | TGTGCCAGCAGCGTCCGGGCCTCCCCCCAAGATACGCAGTATTTT | CASSVRASPQDTQYF
TRBJ1-5 | few | - | TRBV25-1 | TGTGCCAGCAGTGAGGAACATCTCCGCCCCCAGCATTTT | CASSEEHLRPQHF
TRBJ2-4 | - | - | TRBV14 | TGTGCCAGCAGCCAAGGGGGGCGAGCAAACATTCAGTACTTC | CASSQGGRANIQYF
TRBJ1-1 | - | - | TRBV6-6 | TGTGCCAGCAGTTTTTTACCAACAGGGAACACTGAAGCTTTCTTT | CASSFLPTGNTEAFF